This T cell receptor beta chain comes out of a study of response to subunit inactivated influenza vaccine. Whole-study results and caveats: There was a suggestion from the authors that each seasonal influenza vaccination recruits few new T cells.

The V end lost 5 bases, the J end lost 4 bases, and 13 bases lay between the germline ends. This CDR3 is 14 amino acids long. CDR1 is SEHNR, CDR2 FQNEAQ, per germline (reference sequence). From the RT-PCR reads, TCRdb called clonotypes with MiXCR, one entry per CDR3 protein. The sample includes under 500,000 distinct CDR3 sequences, about 10% of them seen just once. A few counts support this clonotype. Its target is not known. The chain couples TRBV7-9 to TRBJ2-3; D gene uncertain. This TCR was recovered from a middle-aged man who received an inactivated influenza vaccine. This specimen was PBMCs from blood, taken 35 to 45 days after vaccination. This CDR3 is CASSLLNPADTQYF. The CDR3 DNA follows: TGTGCCAGCAGCCTCCTAAATCCCGCAGATACGCAGTATTTT.